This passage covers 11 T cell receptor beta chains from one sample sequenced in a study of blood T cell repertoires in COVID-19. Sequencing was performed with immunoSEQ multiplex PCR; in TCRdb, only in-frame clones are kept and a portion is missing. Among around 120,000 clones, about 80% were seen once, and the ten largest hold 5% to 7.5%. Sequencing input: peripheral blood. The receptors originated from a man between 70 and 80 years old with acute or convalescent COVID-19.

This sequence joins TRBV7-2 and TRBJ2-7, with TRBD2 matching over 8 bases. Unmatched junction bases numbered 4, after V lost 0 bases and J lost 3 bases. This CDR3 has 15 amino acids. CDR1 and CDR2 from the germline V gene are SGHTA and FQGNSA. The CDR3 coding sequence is TGTGCCAGCAGCTTAGCCCCGGGGGGGTTCTACGAGCAGTACTTC. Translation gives CASSLAPGGFYEQYF.

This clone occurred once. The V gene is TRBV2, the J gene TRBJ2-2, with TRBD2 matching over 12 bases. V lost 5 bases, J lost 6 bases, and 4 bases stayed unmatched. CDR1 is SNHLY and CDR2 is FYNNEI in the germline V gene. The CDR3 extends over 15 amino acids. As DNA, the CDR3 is TGTGCCAGCAGTCGGACTAGCGGGAAGGCCGGGGAGCTGTTTTTT. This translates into CASSRTSGKAGELFF.

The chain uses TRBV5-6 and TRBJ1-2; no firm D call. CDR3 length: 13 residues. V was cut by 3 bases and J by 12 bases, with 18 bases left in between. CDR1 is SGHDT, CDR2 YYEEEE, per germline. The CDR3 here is CASSSREVLADTF. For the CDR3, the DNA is TGTGCCAGCAGCTCGAGGGAGGTACTGGCGGACACCTTC.

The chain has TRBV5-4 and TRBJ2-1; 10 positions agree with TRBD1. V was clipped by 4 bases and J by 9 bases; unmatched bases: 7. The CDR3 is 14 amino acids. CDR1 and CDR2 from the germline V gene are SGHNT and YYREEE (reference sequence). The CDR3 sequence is CASSPEGQGREQFF. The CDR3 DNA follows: TGTGCCAGCAGCCCGGAGGGACAGGGGCGTGAGCAGTTCTTC.

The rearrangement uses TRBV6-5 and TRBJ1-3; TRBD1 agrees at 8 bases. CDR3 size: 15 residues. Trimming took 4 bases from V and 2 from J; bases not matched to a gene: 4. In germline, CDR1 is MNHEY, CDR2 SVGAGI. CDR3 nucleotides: TGTGCCAGCAGTTCCCCCAGGGGGCCTGGAAACACCATATATTTT. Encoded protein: CASSSPRGPGNTIYF.

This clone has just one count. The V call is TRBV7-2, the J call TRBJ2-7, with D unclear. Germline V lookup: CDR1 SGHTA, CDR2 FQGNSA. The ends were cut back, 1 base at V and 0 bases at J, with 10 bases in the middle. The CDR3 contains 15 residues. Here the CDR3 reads CASSLVPRGSYEQYF. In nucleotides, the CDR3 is TGTGCCAGCAGCTTAGTCCCGCGCGGCTCCTACGAGCAGTACTTC.

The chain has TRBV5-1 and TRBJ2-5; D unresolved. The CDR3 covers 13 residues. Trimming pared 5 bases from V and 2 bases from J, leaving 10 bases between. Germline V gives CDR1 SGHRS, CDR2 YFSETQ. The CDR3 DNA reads TGCGCCAGCAGTCTTTCCGTACAAGAGACCCAGTACTTC. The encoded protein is CASSLSVQETQYF. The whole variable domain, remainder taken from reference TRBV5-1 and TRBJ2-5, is KAGVTQTPRYLIKTRGQQVTLSCSPISGHRSVSWYQQTPGQGLQFLFEYFSETQRNKGNFPGRFSGRQFSNSRSEMNVSTLELGDSALYLCASSLSVQETQYFGPGTRLLVL.

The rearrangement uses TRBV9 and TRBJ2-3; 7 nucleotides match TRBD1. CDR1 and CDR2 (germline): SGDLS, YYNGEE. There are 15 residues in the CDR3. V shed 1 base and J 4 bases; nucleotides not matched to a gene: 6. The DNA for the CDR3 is TGTGCCAGCAGCGTAAATCCAGGGGGATCAGATACGCAGTATTTT. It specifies CASSVNPGGSDTQYF. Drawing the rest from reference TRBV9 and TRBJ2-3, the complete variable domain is DSGVTQTPKHLITATGQRVTLRCSPRSGDLSVYWYQQSLDQGLQFLIQYYNGEERAKGNILERFSAQQFPDLHSELNLSSLELGDSALYFCASSVNPGGSDTQYFGPGTRLTVL.

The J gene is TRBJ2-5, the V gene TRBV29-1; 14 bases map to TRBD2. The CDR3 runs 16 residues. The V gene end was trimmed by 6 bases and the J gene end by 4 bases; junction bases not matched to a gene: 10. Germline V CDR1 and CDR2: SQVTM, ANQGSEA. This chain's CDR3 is CSVPPAGTSGGETQYF. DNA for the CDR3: TGCAGCGTCCCGCCCGCCGGGACTAGCGGGGGAGAGACCCAGTACTTC.

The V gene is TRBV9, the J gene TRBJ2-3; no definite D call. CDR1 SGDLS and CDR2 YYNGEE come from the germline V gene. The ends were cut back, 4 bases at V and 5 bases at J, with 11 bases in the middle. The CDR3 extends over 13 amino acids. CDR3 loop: CASSLTYGDTQYF. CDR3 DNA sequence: TGTGCCAGCAGCCTAACCTACGGAGATACGCAGTATTTT.

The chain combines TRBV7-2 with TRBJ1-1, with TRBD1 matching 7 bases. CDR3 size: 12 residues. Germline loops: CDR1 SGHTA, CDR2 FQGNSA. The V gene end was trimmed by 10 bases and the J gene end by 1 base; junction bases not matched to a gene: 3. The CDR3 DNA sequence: TGTGCCATCCGACAGGGGAACACTGAAGCTTTCTTT. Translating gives CAIRQGNTEAFF.